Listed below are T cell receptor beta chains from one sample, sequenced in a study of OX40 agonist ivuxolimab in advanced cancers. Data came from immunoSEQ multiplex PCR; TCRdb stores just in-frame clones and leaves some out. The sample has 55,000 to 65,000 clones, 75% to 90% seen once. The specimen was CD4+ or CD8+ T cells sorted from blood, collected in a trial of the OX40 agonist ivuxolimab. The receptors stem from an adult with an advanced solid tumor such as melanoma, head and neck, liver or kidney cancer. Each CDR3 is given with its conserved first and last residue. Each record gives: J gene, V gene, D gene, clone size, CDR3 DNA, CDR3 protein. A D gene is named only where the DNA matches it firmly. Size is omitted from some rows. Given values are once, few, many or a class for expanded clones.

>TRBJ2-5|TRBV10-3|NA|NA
TGTGCCATCGGGGCGGGATACAGCCAAGAGACCCAGTACTTC
CAIGAGYSQETQYF
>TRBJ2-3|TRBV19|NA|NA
TGTGCCAGTAGTAAGGGACTTCGCACAGATACGCAGTATTTT
CASSKGLRTDTQYF
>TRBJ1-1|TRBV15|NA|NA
TGTGCCACCAGCAGAGATGGGGGGACTGAAGCTTTCTTT
CATSRDGGTEAFF
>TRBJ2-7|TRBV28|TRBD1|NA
TGTGCCAGCAGTCCAGGGGGTTATTACGAGCAGTACTTC
CASSPGGYYEQYF
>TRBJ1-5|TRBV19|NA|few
TGTGCCGTGGGTTTGGATCAGCCCCAGCATTTT
CAVGLDQPQHF
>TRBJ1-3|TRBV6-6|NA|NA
TGTGCCAGCAGGCAGGGATCTGGAAACACCATATATTTT
CASRQGSGNTIYF
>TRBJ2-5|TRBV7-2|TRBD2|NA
TGTGCCAGCAGGCCCAGCGGGAGGGAGACCCAGTACTTC
CASRPSGRETQYF
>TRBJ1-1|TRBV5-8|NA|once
TGTGCCAGCAGCTTGGAGGGGAACACTGAAGCTTTCTTT
CASSLEGNTEAFF
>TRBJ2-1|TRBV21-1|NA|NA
TGTGCCAGCAGCAATACGTGCAGGACATTATTTGGGGGGCATGAGCAGTTCTTC
CASSNTCRTLFGGHEQFF
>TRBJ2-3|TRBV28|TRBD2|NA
TGTGCCAGCAGGGGACTAGCGGGAGCAGATACGCAGTATTTT
CASRGLAGADTQYF
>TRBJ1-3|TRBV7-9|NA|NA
TGTGCCAGCAGCGCTCTAGGGACTGGAAACACCATATATTTT
CASSALGTGNTIYF
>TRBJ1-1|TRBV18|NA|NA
TGTGCCAGCTCCCCCGACAGGGAAGCTTTCTTT
CASSPDREAFF
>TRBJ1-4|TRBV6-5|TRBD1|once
TGTGCCAGCAGTTACGGGACAGTTCTTAATGAAAAACTGTTTTTT
CASSYGTVLNEKLFF
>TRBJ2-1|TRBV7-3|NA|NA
TGTGCCAGCAGCTTACCGACCGTGAGGGTACGGGACAATGAGCAGTTCTTC
CASSLPTVRVRDNEQFF
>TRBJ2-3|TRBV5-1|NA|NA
TGCGCCAGCAGCTTGGAGGGACAAGATACGCAGTATTTT
CASSLEGQDTQYF
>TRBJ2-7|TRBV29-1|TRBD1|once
TGCAGCGTCCTTACCGACAGGGGCGAGCAGTACTTC
CSVLTDRGEQYF
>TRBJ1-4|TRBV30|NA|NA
TGTGCCTGGAGTCCCGGATCAACTAATGAAAAACTGTTTTTT
CAWSPGSTNEKLFF
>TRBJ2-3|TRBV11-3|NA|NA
TGTGCCAGCAGCTTAGGTTTACCTGGCACAGATACGCAGTATTTT
CASSLGLPGTDTQYF
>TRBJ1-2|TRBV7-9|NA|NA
TGTGCCAGCAGCTTAGCGTCGGCCAGCCCCTATGGCTACACCTTC
CASSLASASPYGYTF
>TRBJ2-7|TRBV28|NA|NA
TGTGCCAGCAGTTTTGCAGTCCGGGAGCAGTACTTC
CASSFAVREQYF
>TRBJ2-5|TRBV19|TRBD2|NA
TGTGCCAGTAAAAATGTGGGACTAGCGGGAGGTGAGACCCAGTACTTC
CASKNVGLAGGETQYF
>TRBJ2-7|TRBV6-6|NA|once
TGTGCCAGCAGCCCAAACGGGTGGGAGCAGTACTTC
CASSPNGWEQYF
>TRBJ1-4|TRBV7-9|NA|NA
TGTGCCAGCAGCTTAGCTCGGGCCTCCCTAAGTGAAAAACTGTTTTTT
CASSLARASLSEKLFF
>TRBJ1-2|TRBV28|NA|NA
TGTGCCAGCAGCGTCGGGCAGCACTATGGCTACACCTTC
CASSVGQHYGYTF
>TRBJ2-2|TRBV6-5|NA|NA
TGTGCCAGCACCCGGAAATGGGCAGGCACCGGGGAGCTGTTTTTT
CASTRKWAGTGELFF
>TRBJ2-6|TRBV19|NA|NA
TGTGCCAGTAGTCCGGGTACAGGGGCCAACGTCCTGACTTTC
CASSPGTGANVLTF
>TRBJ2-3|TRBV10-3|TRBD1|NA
TGTGCCATCACTAAGGACAGGACCACAGATACGCAGTATTTT
CAITKDRTTDTQYF